A single sample is the source of the 23 T cell receptor beta chains below, sequenced in a study of CD8+CD57+ T cells in acquired aplastic anemia. Genomic DNA, serving as template, underwent TCR beta VDJ and CDR3 profiling. TCRdb recomputed calls from the reads with MiXCR, one row per CDR3 protein. The data contain about 180,000 distinct CDR3 sequences, under 55% of them seen just once; the ten biggest clones take up 2.5% to 3.5%. Sequencing input: sorted CD4+, CD8+, or CD8+CD57+ T cells (not recorded which) from PBMCs. These receptor sequences come from a human donor in good health.

In its sample, this clonotype was seen many times. This chain links TRBV12-3 or TRBV12-4 with TRBJ2-6; D gene unclear. The CDR3 has 15 residues. V gave up 3 bases and J gave up 1 base, with 7 bases separating them. For the CDR3, the DNA is TGTGCCAGCAGTTTTGGGTTATCTGGGGCCAACGTCCTGACTTTC. It yields the protein CASSFGLSGANVLTF.

The chain is built from TRBV5-1 and TRBJ2-7; TRBD1 is a possible D gene (6 bases). The length of the CDR3 is 13 residues. Germline V lookup: CDR1 SGHRS, CDR2 YFSETQ. V was clipped by 3 bases and J by 0 bases, with 7 bases between them. CDR3 amino acids: CASSWTASYEQYF. Here the CDR3 DNA reads TGCGCCAGCAGCTGGACAGCCTCCTACGAGCAGTACTTC.

This chain uses TRBV7-2 with TRBJ2-7; 10 bases are a match to TRBD2. Looked up from germline, CDR1 is SGHTA and CDR2 is FQGNSA. Trimming cost V 3 bases and J 2 bases; bases outside gene matches: 4. The CDR3 covers 15 residues. The DNA for the CDR3 is TGTGCCAGCAGCTTGGGAAGCGGGAGGGCCTACGAGCAGTACTTC. Amino acid sequence: CASSLGSGRAYEQYF.

This clonotype was counted a single time. Because it lacks the conserved phenylalanine or tryptophan at the end, this CDR3 is likely a read error. CDR3 sequence reads: CSADRGAAFYEQYL. The CDR3 nucleotides read TGCAGTGCTGACAGGGGTGCAGCCTTCTACGAGCAGTACCTC. The chain recombines TRBV20-1 with TRBJ2-7, with TRBD1 identical over 8 bases. Germline loops: CDR1 DFQATT, CDR2 SNEGSKA (reference sequence). J lost 3 bases, V lost 5 bases, and 9 bases had no gene match. The CDR3 has 14 residues.

The chain links TRBV13 to TRBJ2-1; D unresolved. The CDR3 covers 11 residues. V lost 6 bases to trimming and J lost 10 bases, with 10 bases between them. CDR1 is PRHDT, CDR2 FYEKMQ, per germline (reference sequence). The CDR3 DNA reads as TGTGCCAGCAGTTTACAACCCGAGCAGTTCTTC. It translates to CASSLQPEQFF.

The chain uses TRBV10-2 and TRBJ1-1; 8 bases are a match to TRBD1. Trimming cost V 8 bases and J 3 bases; bases outside gene matches: 11. Germline values: CDR1 WSHSY, CDR2 SAAADI. This CDR3 has 15 residues. The CDR3 DNA is TGCGCCAGCGTGAGACAGGGGAGGGTGGACACTGAAGCTTTCTTT. Protein sequence: CASVRQGRVDTEAFF.

The chain links TRBV19 to TRBJ2-5; weak D call: TRBD2 (6 bases). Germline CDR1 and CDR2: LNHDA and SQIVND (reference sequence). The CDR3 runs to 14 residues. With 2 bases removed from V and 5 bases from J, the gap between germline ends came to 12 bases. The CDR3 DNA follows: TGTGCCAGTAGTATATTGGGGGGTGGTGAGACCCAGTACTTC. As protein: CASSILGGGETQYF.

This clonotype was counted ten times or more. The chain uses TRBV7-2 and TRBJ2-4; 7 bases line up with TRBD2. V trimming: 3 bases; J trimming: 9 bases; junction bases outside the gene matches: 11. CDR1 SGHTA and CDR2 FQGNSA come from the germline V gene. This CDR3 region has 15 residues. The CDR3 spells CASSLGGEGSGIQYF. The CDR3 DNA follows: TGTGCCAGCAGCTTGGGGGGGGAGGGGTCGGGCATTCAGTACTTC.

This chain joins TRBV18 and TRBJ1-1; 7 bases are a match to TRBD1. The CDR3 is made up of 16 amino acids. Trimming removed 1 base from V and 3 bases from J; junction bases left unmatched: 8. In germline, CDR1 is KGHSH, CDR2 LQKENI. The CDR3 DNA is TGTGCCAGCTCACCACGATCCGGGACAGTCTACACTGAAGCTTTCTTT. Translated: CASSPRSGTVYTEAFF.

The gene calls are TRBV27 and TRBJ1-2; 7 nucleotides match TRBD1. This CDR3 is built from 13 residues. CDR1 and CDR2 from the germline V gene are MNHEY and SMNVEV (reference sequence). V lost 6 bases to trimming and J lost 9 bases; unmatched junction nucleotides: 10. CDR3 protein: CASSRNTGVRYTF. In nucleotides, the CDR3 is TGTGCCAGCAGCCGTAACACAGGGGTACGCTACACCTTC.

The count of this clonotype is one. A much more abundant neighbour one base away suggests this may be a read error. The genes are TRBV4-1 and TRBJ1-1, with D tentatively TRBD1 (5 bases). Trimming took off 6 bases at V and 1 base at J, with 18 bases between the two ends. The CDR3 totals 16 residues. Germline values: CDR1 MGHRA, CDR2 YSYEKL. This CDR3 reads CASRPVTVTANTEAFF. The CDR3 coding sequence is TGCGCCAGCAGACCGGTCACAGTGACAGCGAACACTGAAGCTTTCTTT.

The chain employs TRBV7-2 and TRBJ2-2, with D perhaps matching TRBD2 (5 bases). From germline, CDR1 is SGHTA and CDR2 FQGNSA. V lost 4 bases and J lost 8, with 17 bases in between. The CDR3 contains 15 residues. DNA for the CDR3: TGTGCCAGCAGCTCTCAACTACTAGTGACAGGGGAGCTGTTTTTT. Protein product: CASSSQLLVTGELFF.

This clonotype was observed many times. The CDR3 region has the DNA TGTGCCAGTAGACGACACCTAGTTAGGAGGGGGATGGATCAGCCCCAGCATTTT. Its protein product is CASRRHLVRRGMDQPQHF. The chain links TRBV19 to TRBJ1-5; a weak D match, TRBD1 (6 bases). The CDR3 is 18 residues long. Germline V lookup: CDR1 LNHDA, CDR2 SQIVND (reference sequence). The V end was cut by 6 bases, the J end by 5 bases, with 26 bases between.

There are many counts of this clonotype. The V call is TRBV4-1, the J call TRBJ2-1; D may be TRBD1 or TRBD2 (5 bases each). From germline, CDR1 is MGHRA and CDR2 YSYEKL. The CDR3 is 16 residues long. V was trimmed by 1 base and J by 2 bases, leaving 12 bases between them. The CDR3 loop is CASSQGGSVPYNEQFF. CDR3 in DNA: TGCGCCAGCAGCCAAGGGGGGTCTGTACCCTACAATGAGCAGTTCTTC.

This clonotype was observed a few times. With a much larger clone just one base away, this may be a read error. The genes are TRBV9 and TRBJ2-5; the match to TRBD2 covers 7 bases. The V segment lost 0 bases and the J segment 4 bases; nucleotides outside the gene matches: 9. CDR1 is SGDLS and CDR2 is YYNGEE in the germline V gene. The CDR3 runs to 16 residues. CDR3 DNA sequence: TGTGCCAGCAGCGTAGACGGGTGGGGAGGGCGAGAGACCCAGTACTTC. Protein product: CASSVDGWGGRETQYF.

There are a few counts of this clonotype. V is TRBV28 and J is TRBJ2-7, with D unresolved. The CDR3 is 12 residues long. Deletions cut 6 bases from V and 1 base from J, with 7 bases between. CDR1 is MDHEN and CDR2 is SYDVKM in the germline V gene. Here the CDR3 DNA reads TGTGCCAGCAGGCCCTCATCCTACGAGCAGTACTTC. Translated, it gives CASRPSSYEQYF. Variable domain in full (rest from reference TRBV28 and TRBJ2-7): DVKVTQSSRYLVKRTGEKVFLECVQDMDHENMFWYRQDPGLGLRLIYFSYDVKMKEKGDIPEGYSVSREKKERFSLILESASTNQTSMYLCASRPSSYEQYFGPGTRLTVT.

Ten or more counts support this clonotype. The V gene is TRBV11-2, the J gene TRBJ2-7, with TRBD2 matching 9 bases. The germline V gene encodes CDR1 SGHAT and CDR2 FQNNGV. V lost 5 bases and J lost 5; bases outside the gene matches: 16. This CDR3 is 17 amino acids long. DNA for the CDR3: TGTGCCAGCAGCCCAGTGGCTAGCGGGATTATTTCGAACGAGCAGTACTTC. Protein sequence: CASSPVASGIISNEQYF.

V and J are TRBV28 and TRBJ2-3; TRBD2 aligns across 12 bases. This CDR3 is 16 amino acids long. CDR1 is MDHEN and CDR2 is SYDVKM in the germline V gene. The trim removed 5 bases at V and 6 bases at J, leaving 9 bases unmatched. The CDR3 coding sequence is TGTGCCAGCAGTCGATTGACTAGCGGGAGAACTGATACGCAGTATTTT. This translates into CASSRLTSGRTDTQYF. Together with reference TRBV28 and TRBJ2-3, the CDR3 gives the full variable domain: DVKVTQSSRYLVKRTGEKVFLECVQDMDHENMFWYRQDPGLGLRLIYFSYDVKMKEKGDIPEGYSVSREKKERFSLILESASTNQTSMYLCASSRLTSGRTDTQYFGPGTRLTVL.

Comment on this clonotype: Its ends do not fully match the called genes, so a read error is possible. The chain couples TRBV5-1 to TRBJ2-3; a possible D gene is TRBD2 (6 bases). Germline loops: CDR1 SGHRS, CDR2 YFSETQ. This CDR3 has 14 amino acids. CDR3 nucleotides: TGCGCCAGCACCTTGGGGGGTTTCACAGATACGCAGTATTTT. It specifies CASTLGGFTDTQYF.

V and J are TRBV19 and TRBJ2-6, with TRBD2 as a possible D gene (6 bases). The CDR3 loop spans 16 amino acids. Trimming removed 3 bases from V and 11 bases from J, with 20 bases in between. Per germline, CDR1 LNHDA and CDR2 SQIVND (reference sequence). The CDR3 spells CASSITGEGVSDVLTF. The CDR3 nucleotides read TGTGCCAGTAGTATTACGGGGGAAGGGGTGAGTGACGTCCTGACTTTC.

The table lists this clonotype with a few counts. The chain is built from TRBV15 and TRBJ2-7, with 8 bases aligning to TRBD2. J gave up 3 bases and V 0 bases, and 7 bases lay outside the gene matches. The germline V gene has CDR1 LNHNV and CDR2 YYDKDF (reference sequence). The CDR3 length is 16 residues. The CDR3 coding sequence is TGTGCCACCAGCAGAGATATCGGACTAGCTGTCTACGAGCAGTACTTC. It translates to CATSRDIGLAVYEQYF.

This clonotype was found many times. The chain employs TRBV11-1 and TRBJ2-3, with D possibly TRBD1 on 6 matching bases. Trimming pared 5 bases from V and 2 bases from J, leaving 20 bases between. Germline values: CDR1 SGHAT, CDR2 FQDESV (reference sequence). The CDR3 runs 17 residues. This chain's CDR3 is CASSRLKGGTSTDTQYF. CDR3 bases: TGTGCCAGCAGCCGCTTAAAAGGGGGTACTTCCACAGATACGCAGTATTTT.

This clonotype is a singleton in its sample. CDR3 nucleotides: TGTGCCAGCAGCACCCGGACGGGAGGACCCACAGATACGCAGTATTTT. As protein: CASSTRTGGPTDTQYF. This chain connects TRBV4-2 to TRBJ2-3; TRBD2 agrees at 7 bases. This CDR3 has 16 residues. J gave up 2 bases and V 5 bases, and 10 bases lay outside the gene matches. Germline V lookup: CDR1 LGHNA, CDR2 YNFKEQ.